Included here is one T cell receptor beta chain sequence, with context. Its antigen remains unidentified. These data are taken from a study of cytomegalovirus exposure and HLA in healthy donors. Findings and limits, study-wide: Upon later analysis, HLA-associated TCR beta chains proved more clonally expanded than other, equally common chains. In a later analysis, most CMV-associated TCR beta chains appeared HLA-restricted. The study put about 180 TCR beta chains on its list as cytomegalovirus-associated.

With 60 Vbeta and 13 Jbeta primers, the PCR was carried out. Data came from immunoSEQ multiplex PCR; TCRdb stores just in-frame clones and leaves some out. The sample lists more than 150,000 clones; over 60% were seen once. From germline, CDR1 is SNHLY and CDR2 FYNNEI. CDR3 size: 14 residues. With 7 bases clipped from V and 4 bases from J, the junction kept 7 bases outside the gene matches. Input material: PBMCs. The TCR was taken from a man aged 45-65 years in good health and CMV-seropositive. The V call is TRBV2, the J call TRBJ1-3, with 7 bases lining up with TRBD1. For the CDR3, the DNA is TGTGCCAGCACCTTACCGGGACAGGGAAACACCATATATTTT. This encodes CASTLPGQGNTIYF. Complete variable domain (other parts from reference TRBV2 and TRBJ1-3): EPEVTQTPSHQVTQMGQEVILRCVPISNHLYFYWYRQILGQKVEFLVSFYNNEISEKSEIFDDQFSVERPDGSNFTLKIRSTKLEDSAMYFCASTLPGQGNTIYFGEGSWLTVV.